A selection of T cell receptor beta chains follows, all from one sample in a study of CD8 T cells in Susac syndrome. TCRdb redid the calling of the immunoSEQ multiplex PCR reads with MiXCR, one entry per CDR3 protein. Among about 53,000 distinct CDR3 sequences listed, just under 95% were seen once. Sequencing was done on a sample of CD8+ T cells from PBMCs. The receptors derive from a human donor with Susac syndrome. Both conserved end residues are part of each CDR3. The D gene is left open where the match is weak. Rows give clone size only sometimes, using once, few, many, or a class for an expanded clone.

j_call: TRBJ2-7
v_call: TRBV20-1
d_call: .
clone_size: .
cdr3_aa: CSARGRGETSYEQYF
cdr3_nt: TGCAGTGCTAGAGGCAGGGGCGAAACCTCCTACGAGCAGTACTTC

j_call: TRBJ2-1
v_call: TRBV7-9
d_call: TRBD1
clone_size: .
cdr3_aa: CASSLPGQGYNEQFF
cdr3_nt: TGTGCCAGCAGCTTACCGGGACAGGGTTACAATGAGCAGTTCTTC

j_call: TRBJ2-5
v_call: TRBV5-6
d_call: TRBD1
clone_size: .
cdr3_aa: CASSLTGQGTQYF
cdr3_nt: TGTGCCAGCAGCTTGACAGGACAGGGGACCCAGTACTTC

j_call: TRBJ2-7
v_call: TRBV12-3/TRBV12-4
d_call: .
clone_size: .
cdr3_aa: CASSLGGQNYEQYF
cdr3_nt: TGTGCCAGCAGTTTAGGGGGTCAGAACTACGAGCAGTACTTC

j_call: TRBJ2-7
v_call: TRBV6-1
d_call: .
clone_size: .
cdr3_aa: CASSDSGLPYEQYF
cdr3_nt: TGTGCCAGCAGCGATAGCGGCCTGCCCTACGAGCAGTACTTC

j_call: TRBJ2-1
v_call: TRBV15
d_call: TRBD1
clone_size: .
cdr3_aa: CATSLARTGGSRLMDEQFF
cdr3_nt: TGTGCCACCAGCCTCGCACGGACAGGGGGCTCTAGACTAATGGATGAGCAGTTCTTC

j_call: TRBJ2-3
v_call: TRBV25-1
d_call: TRBD2
clone_size: .
cdr3_aa: CASSETHPAGVGTDTQYF
cdr3_nt: TGTGCCAGCAGTGAAACCCACCCGGCGGGGGTGGGCACAGATACGCAGTATTTT

j_call: TRBJ1-2
v_call: TRBV20-1
d_call: TRBD1
clone_size: .
cdr3_aa: CSAQDRVAYTF
cdr3_nt: TGCAGTGCCCAAGACAGGGTCGCCTACACCTTC

j_call: TRBJ2-3
v_call: TRBV11-2
d_call: .
clone_size: .
cdr3_aa: CASSVQGLADTQYF
cdr3_nt: TGTGCCAGCAGCGTTCAGGGGTTGGCAGATACGCAGTATTTT

j_call: TRBJ2-7
v_call: TRBV5-4
d_call: TRBD1
clone_size: .
cdr3_aa: CASSPGQGGYEQYF
cdr3_nt: TGTGCCAGCAGCCCCGGACAGGGCGGGTACGAGCAGTACTTC

j_call: TRBJ2-3
v_call: TRBV9
d_call: .
clone_size: once
cdr3_aa: CASKGDTQYF
cdr3_nt: TGTGCCAGCAAAGGTGATACGCAGTATTTT

j_call: TRBJ2-1
v_call: TRBV20-1
d_call: TRBD2
clone_size: .
cdr3_aa: CSAARLAGAYNEQFF
cdr3_nt: TGCAGTGCCGCTCGACTAGCGGGGGCCTACAATGAGCAGTTCTTC

j_call: TRBJ2-2
v_call: TRBV12-3/TRBV12-4
d_call: .
clone_size: few
cdr3_aa: CASSFSGELFF
cdr3_nt: TGTGCCAGCAGTTTCAGCGGGGAGCTGTTTTTT

j_call: TRBJ1-5
v_call: TRBV15
d_call: .
clone_size: .
cdr3_aa: CATSPPHLGNQPQHF
cdr3_nt: TGTGCCACCAGCCCGCCACACTTGGGCAATCAGCCCCAGCATTTT

j_call: TRBJ2-3
v_call: TRBV3-1
d_call: TRBD2
clone_size: .
cdr3_aa: CASSRQRGRSTDTQYF
cdr3_nt: TGTGCCAGCAGCCGCCAGCGGGGGAGAAGCACAGATACGCAGTATTTT

j_call: TRBJ1-5
v_call: TRBV9
d_call: .
clone_size: once
cdr3_aa: CASSPDGGANQPQHF
cdr3_nt: TGTGCCAGCAGTCCGGATGGGGGGGCGAATCAGCCCCAGCATTTT

j_call: TRBJ2-7
v_call: TRBV10-2
d_call: TRBD1
clone_size: .
cdr3_aa: CASSEGGNYEQYF
cdr3_nt: TGCGCCAGCAGTGAAGGGGGCAACTACGAGCAGTACTTC

j_call: TRBJ2-7
v_call: TRBV5-1
d_call: .
clone_size: .
cdr3_aa: CASSLESSYEQYF
cdr3_nt: TGCGCCAGCAGCTTGGAAAGCTCCTACGAGCAGTACTTC

j_call: TRBJ1-2
v_call: TRBV19
d_call: .
clone_size: .
cdr3_aa: CASSISRTGNYGYTF
cdr3_nt: TGTGCCAGTAGTATCTCTAGGACGGGAAACTATGGCTACACCTTC

j_call: TRBJ2-5
v_call: TRBV7-2
d_call: .
clone_size: .
cdr3_aa: CASSSDRMRETQYF
cdr3_nt: TGTGCCAGCAGCTCCGACAGGATGCGGGAGACCCAGTACTTC

j_call: TRBJ2-7
v_call: TRBV20-1
d_call: .
clone_size: .
cdr3_aa: CSARAEGYEQYF
cdr3_nt: TGCAGTGCTAGAGCCGAGGGCTACGAGCAGTACTTC

j_call: TRBJ2-7
v_call: TRBV10-3
d_call: TRBD2
clone_size: .
cdr3_aa: CAIREPSGGFPNEQYF
cdr3_nt: TGTGCCATCAGGGAACCTAGCGGGGGGTTTCCTAACGAGCAGTACTTC

j_call: TRBJ2-1
v_call: TRBV4-3
d_call: .
clone_size: .
cdr3_aa: CASSQGAGYNEQFF
cdr3_nt: TGCGCCAGCAGCCAAGGTGCGGGTTACAATGAGCAGTTCTTC

j_call: TRBJ2-3
v_call: TRBV5-4
d_call: TRBD2
clone_size: .
cdr3_aa: CASSFKEGRRGGPDTQYF
cdr3_nt: TGTGCCAGCAGCTTCAAAGAGGGGAGACGGGGGGGGCCAGATACGCAGTATTTT

j_call: TRBJ1-2
v_call: TRBV10-3
d_call: .
clone_size: .
cdr3_aa: CAISELKKSDYGYTF
cdr3_nt: TGTGCCATCAGTGAGTTAAAAAAGTCCGACTATGGCTACACCTTC